The 10 T cell receptor beta chains below were found in one sample sequenced in a study of blood T cell repertoires in COVID-19. The table came from immunoSEQ multiplex PCR; TCRdb's copy has only in-frame clones and leaves some out. The sample includes around 140,000 clones, 65% to 90% of them seen just once. Sequencing was done on a sample of peripheral blood. Receptors were obtained from a human donor in a cohort sampled during active COVID-19.

The V call is TRBV3-1 (or the pseudogene TRBV3-2), the J call TRBJ2-7; 12 bases agree with TRBD2. The CDR3 covers 15 residues. With 6 bases clipped from V and 4 bases from J, the junction kept 7 bases outside the gene matches. Germline loops: CDR1 LGHDT, CDR2 YNNKEL (reference sequence). The CDR3 region is CASSPTSGRGYEQYF. The CDR3, as DNA: TGTGCCAGCAGTCCGACTAGCGGGAGAGGGTACGAGCAGTACTTC.

The rearrangement joins TRBV15 to TRBJ1-2; weak D call: TRBD1 (5 bases). The V gene lost 3 bases and the J gene lost 4 bases, with 6 bases spanning the gap. The CDR3 is 12 amino acids. Germline V CDR1 and CDR2: LNHNV, YYDKDF (reference sequence). This chain's CDR3 is CATSRDTYGYTF. The CDR3 coding sequence is TGTGCCACCAGCAGGGACACCTATGGCTACACCTTC.

This clone appeared once. The chain has TRBV5-1 and TRBJ2-7, with 9 nucleotides matching TRBD1. CDR3 length: 13 amino acids. Per the germline V gene, CDR1 is SGHRS and CDR2 is YFSETQ. J lost 4 bases, V lost 3 bases, and 2 bases had no gene match. As DNA, the CDR3 is TGCGCCAGCAGCTCGGGACAGGGATACGAGCAGTACTTC. The encoded protein is CASSSGQGYEQYF.

This rearrangement joins TRBV27 to TRBJ1-2, with a weak D call TRBD1 (5 bases). The germline V gene encodes CDR1 MNHEY and CDR2 SMNVEV (reference sequence). CDR3 size: 15 residues. Trimming cost V 0 bases and J 7 bases, with 15 bases left between them. As DNA, the CDR3 is TGTGCCAGCAGTTTATCTTATACAGGCCCATCTGGCTACACCTTC. As protein: CASSLSYTGPSGYTF.

CDR3 loop: CATPNEKLFF. CDR3 sequence (DNA): TGTGCCACCCCAAATGAAAAACTGTTTTTT. The genes are TRBV21-1 and TRBJ1-4; the D call in the table, TRBD1, was not verified against the DNA. TRBV21-1 is a listed pseudogene. This CDR3 comprises 10 residues.

This clone appeared once. J is TRBJ1-5 and V is TRBV6-2 or TRBV6-3, with TRBD1 identical over 8 bases. The ends lost 5 bases at V and 16 bases at J; junction bases unmatched: 10. CDR1 and CDR2 from the germline V gene are MNHEY and SVGEGT. The CDR3 has 12 residues. CDR3 in amino acids: CASSNRTGPPHF. CDR3 DNA: TGTGCCAGCAGTAACAGGACAGGGCCTCCTCATTTT.

The genes are TRBV28 and TRBJ2-5, with 7 bases matching TRBD2. Germline lookup yields CDR1 MDHEN and CDR2 SYDVKM. The CDR3 sequence is 12 residues long. Trimming removed 6 bases from V and 5 bases from J; junction bases left unmatched: 3. The CDR3 nucleotides read TGTGCCAGCAGAGCGGGAAGCGAGACCCAGTACTTC. Translated: CASRAGSETQYF. Drawing the rest from reference TRBV28 and TRBJ2-5, the complete variable domain is DVKVTQSSRYLVKRTGEKVFLECVQDMDHENMFWYRQDPGLGLRLIYFSYDVKMKEKGDIPEGYSVSREKKERFSLILESASTNQTSMYLCASRAGSETQYFGPGTRLLVL.

This sequence joins TRBV5-8 and TRBJ2-7; D is perhaps TRBD1 (5 bases). The V end was cut by 0 bases, the J end by 4 bases, with 14 bases between. The germline CDR1 and CDR2 sequences are SGHTS and YDEGEE. The CDR3 spans 15 residues. The CDR3 spells CASSLVKGSFYEQYF. The DNA for the CDR3 is TGTGCCAGCAGCTTGGTAAAGGGGTCGTTTTACGAGCAGTACTTC.

This sequence joins TRBV28 and TRBJ2-7, with TRBD2 matching over 14 bases. Germline V gene sequence: CDR1 MDHEN, CDR2 SYDVKM. The ends lost 6 bases at V and 4 bases at J; junction bases unmatched: 14. The CDR3 is 18 residues long. This CDR3 reads CASSRLLGTSGSKYEQYF. The CDR3 DNA follows: TGTGCCAGCAGCCGTTTATTGGGGACTAGCGGGAGTAAGTACGAGCAGTACTTC. The full variable domain, completed using reference TRBV28 and TRBJ2-7, is DVKVTQSSRYLVKRTGEKVFLECVQDMDHENMFWYRQDPGLGLRLIYFSYDVKMKEKGDIPEGYSVSREKKERFSLILESASTNQTSMYLCASSRLLGTSGSKYEQYFGPGTRLTVT.

The gene calls are TRBV6-1 and TRBJ1-2, with 8 bases fitting TRBD1. CDR1 and CDR2 from the germline V gene are MNHNS and SASEGT. V dropped 2 bases and J dropped 4; count of bases not matched to a gene: 9. The CDR3 runs 16 residues. Written as DNA, the CDR3 is TGTGCCAGCAGTGAAAACTCGGACAGGGTCGCCTATGGCTACACCTTC. It encodes CASSENSDRVAYGYTF.